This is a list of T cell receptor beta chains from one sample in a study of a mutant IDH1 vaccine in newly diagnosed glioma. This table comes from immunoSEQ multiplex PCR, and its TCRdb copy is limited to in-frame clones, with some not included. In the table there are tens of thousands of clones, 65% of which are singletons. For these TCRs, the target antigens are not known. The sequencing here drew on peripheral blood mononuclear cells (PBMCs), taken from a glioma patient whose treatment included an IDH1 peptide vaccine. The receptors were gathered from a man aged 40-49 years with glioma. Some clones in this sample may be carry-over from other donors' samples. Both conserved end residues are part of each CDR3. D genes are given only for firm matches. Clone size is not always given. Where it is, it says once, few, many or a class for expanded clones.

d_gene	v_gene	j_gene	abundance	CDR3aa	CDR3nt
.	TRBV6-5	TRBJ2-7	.	CASSLTGLAYEQYF	TGTGCCAGCAGTTTGACAGGTTTAGCCTACGAGCAGTACTTC
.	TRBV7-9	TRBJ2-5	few	CASSRTREQETQYF	TGTGCCAGCAGCCGCACCCGGGAACAAGAGACCCAGTACTTC
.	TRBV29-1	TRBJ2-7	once	CSARSGGDYEQYF	TGCAGCGCTCGAAGTGGGGGAGACTACGAGCAGTACTTC
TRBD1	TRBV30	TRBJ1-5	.	CAWSGGTVNQPQHF	TGTGCCTGGAGTGGGGGGACAGTTAATCAGCCCCAGCATTTT
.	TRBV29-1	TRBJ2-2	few	CSVEGNTGELFF	TGCAGCGTTGAGGGCAACACCGGGGAGCTGTTTTTT
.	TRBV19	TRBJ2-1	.	CASTKQGGSYNEQFF	TGTGCCAGTACCAAACAGGGGGGGTCATACAATGAGCAGTTCTTC
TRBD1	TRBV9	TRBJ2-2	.	CASSPYRGEAGELFF	TGTGCCAGCAGCCCTTACAGGGGGGAGGCCGGGGAGCTGTTTTTT
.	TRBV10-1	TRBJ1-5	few	CASSESGGNQPQHF	TGCGCCAGCAGTGAGTCGGGCGGGAATCAGCCCCAGCATTTT
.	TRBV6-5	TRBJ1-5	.	CASSPQIQSQPQHF	TGTGCCAGCAGTCCACAGATCCAATCACAGCCCCAGCATTTT
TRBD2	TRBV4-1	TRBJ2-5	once	CASSQAGGPRETQYF	TGCGCCAGCAGCCAGGCGGGGGGGCCACGAGAGACCCAGTACTTC
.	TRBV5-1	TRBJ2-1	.	CASSLGAGSFSSYNEQFF	TGCGCCAGCAGCTTGGGTGCAGGCTCTTTCAGCTCCTACAATGAGCAGTTCTTC
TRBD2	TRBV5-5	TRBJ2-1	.	CASSFGGKGEQFF	TGTGCCAGCAGCTTCGGGGGGAAAGGTGAGCAGTTCTTC
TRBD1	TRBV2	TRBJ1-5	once	CASSGTGTYSNQPQHF	TGTGCCAGCAGCGGGACAGGGACCTATAGCAATCAGCCCCAGCATTTT
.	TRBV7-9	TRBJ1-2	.	CASSPEYGYTF	TGTGCCAGCAGCCCCGAGTATGGCTACACCTTC
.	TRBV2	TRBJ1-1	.	CASSDTLEAFF	TGTGCCAGCAGTGACACACTGGAAGCTTTCTTT
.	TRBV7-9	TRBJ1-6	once	CASSHALGPSSYNSPLHF	TGTGCCAGCAGCCACGCCCTGGGGCCCAGCTCCTATAATTCACCCCTCCACTTT
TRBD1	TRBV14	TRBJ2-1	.	CASSQDLPGQGIFEQFF	TGTGCCAGCAGCCAAGATCTCCCGGGACAGGGGATATTTGAGCAGTTCTTC
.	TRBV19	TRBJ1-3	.	CASSEPGLSSGNTIYF	TGTGCCAGTAGTGAGCCGGGACTCAGCTCTGGAAACACCATATATTTT
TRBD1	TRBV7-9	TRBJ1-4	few	CASSFGRGRDEKLFF	TGTGCCAGCAGCTTCGGGAGGGGGCGCGATGAAAAACTGTTTTTT
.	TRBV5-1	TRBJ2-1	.	CASSRQNEQFF	TGCGCCAGCAGCCGACAGAATGAGCAGTTCTTC
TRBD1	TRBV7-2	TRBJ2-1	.	CASSTQTGGSYNEQFF	TGTGCCAGCAGCACCCAGACAGGGGGCTCCTACAATGAGCAGTTCTTC
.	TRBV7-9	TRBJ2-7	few	CASSLGVLGEQYF	TGTGCCAGCAGCTTAGGGGTCCTTGGGGAGCAGTACTTC
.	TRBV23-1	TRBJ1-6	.	CASVTLSIYNSPLHF	TGCGCCAGCGTGACATTGTCCATCTATAATTCACCCCTCCACTTT
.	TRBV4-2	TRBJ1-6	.	CASSQVRGADNSPLHF	TGTGCCAGCAGCCAAGTACGAGGGGCCGATAATTCACCCCTCCACTTT
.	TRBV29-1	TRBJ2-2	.	CSASTSRGNTGELFF	TGCAGCGCCTCAACGTCGAGGGGCAACACCGGGGAGCTGTTTTTT